The 19 T cell receptor beta chains in this list originate from one sample, sequenced in a study of blood T cell repertoires in COVID-19. The protocol was immunoSEQ multiplex PCR, while the TCRdb copy is restricted to in-frame clones and leaves out a portion. The sample carries around 300,000 clones, around 85% recorded once. The sample was peripheral blood. The receptors here all came from a woman aged 45-65 years with active or convalescent COVID-19.

The chain carries TRBV5-1 and TRBJ2-1, with 8 bases that match TRBD2. CDR1 and CDR2 from the germline V gene are SGHRS and YFSETQ. The CDR3 has 17 residues. Trimming removed 0 bases from V and 5 bases from J; junction bases left unmatched: 10. The DNA for the CDR3 is TGCGCCAGCAGCTTGGATTTGACGGGAGGGCCAAACAATGAGCAGTTCTTC. Amino acid sequence: CASSLDLTGGPNNEQFF.

The chain couples TRBV5-5 to TRBJ1-3; D ambiguous. Deletions cut 0 bases from V and 7 bases from J, with 5 bases between. Germline CDR1 and CDR2: SGHKS and YYEKEE (reference sequence). This CDR3 spans 12 amino acids. CDR3 in amino acids: CASSLAMNTIYF. Here the CDR3 DNA reads TGTGCCAGCAGCTTGGCCATGAACACCATATATTTT.

The V call is TRBV4-1, the J call TRBJ1-2; TRBD1 matches 9 bases. From germline, CDR1 is MGHRA and CDR2 YSYEKL. The CDR3 is 16 amino acids. Trimming cost V 1 base and J 4 bases; bases outside gene matches: 7. CDR3 in amino acids: CASSQVGRDRVYGYTF. The CDR3 nucleotides are TGCGCCAGCAGCCAAGTAGGCCGGGACAGGGTCTATGGCTACACCTTC.

This clone has more than one count but fewer than ten. The chain joins TRBV20-1 to TRBJ2-7; 7 bases map to TRBD2. This CDR3 is built from 14 residues. The junction had 8 bases not matched to a gene; V was cut back by 3 bases and J by 3 bases. Germline values: CDR1 DFQATT, CDR2 SNEGSKA (reference sequence). The CDR3 here is CSASGPGTNYEQYF. CDR3 nucleotides: TGCAGTGCTAGTGGCCCAGGGACTAACTACGAGCAGTACTTC.

The chain links TRBV6-1 to TRBJ1-4; maybe TRBD1 (6 bases). The CDR3 sequence is 17 residues long. Germline V gene sequence: CDR1 MNHNS, CDR2 SASEGT. Between the trimmed V and J ends, which lost 4 bases and 0 bases, there was a span of 15 bases. The CDR3 DNA reads as TGTGCCAGCAGTGCGAGACAGGCTGGGGCAACTAATGAAAAACTGTTTTTT. Translating gives CASSARQAGATNEKLFF.

The rearrangement joins TRBV7-2 to TRBJ2-3, with D tentatively TRBD2 (5 bases). This CDR3 spans 15 amino acids. With 3 bases removed from V and 4 bases from J, the gap between germline ends came to 14 bases. Per the germline V gene, CDR1 is SGHTA and CDR2 is FQGNSA. CDR3 DNA: TGTGCCAGCAGCTTGTCTCTAGCACGGCCAGATACGCAGTATTTT. Translation gives CASSLSLARPDTQYF.

This chain uses TRBV2 with TRBJ2-7; D is undetermined. The CDR3 runs 14 residues. Germline V gives CDR1 SNHLY, CDR2 FYNNEI. Trimming pared 7 bases from V and 0 bases from J, leaving 13 bases between. CDR3 nucleotides: TGTGCCAGCAACCCGACGGAGAGCTCCTACGAGCAGTACTTC. It is translated as CASNPTESSYEQYF.

This clone was seen once. The V call is TRBV11-2, the J call TRBJ1-5; TRBD1 aligns across 7 bases. V lost 5 bases, J lost 5 bases, and 9 bases stayed unmatched. The CDR3 totals 15 residues. Germline lookup yields CDR1 SGHAT and CDR2 FQNNGV. The CDR3 DNA reads TGTGCCAGCAGCCCCGGGGACAGCCCCTATCAGCCCCAGCATTTT. Translated: CASSPGDSPYQPQHF.

This chain connects TRBV30 to TRBJ1-4, with unresolved D. This CDR3 is built from 15 residues. The germline V and J ends were trimmed by 0 bases and 4 bases, with 12 bases remaining between them. Per germline, CDR1 GTSNPN and CDR2 SVGIG (reference sequence). The CDR3 spells CAWSVQQRGNEKLFF. The CDR3 DNA follows: TGTGCCTGGAGTGTACAACAACGGGGTAATGAAAAACTGTTTTTT.

CDR3 region: CASTRTPNYGYTF. CDR3 sequence (DNA): TGTGCCAGCACTAGGACACCTAACTATGGCTACACCTTC. The gene calls are TRBV12-3 or TRBV12-4 and TRBJ1-2; possible D gene TRBD1, 5 bases. The CDR3 is made up of 13 amino acids. Trimming left V 7 bases short and J 0 bases short, with 9 bases between.

This rearrangement joins TRBV5-1 to TRBJ2-1; maybe TRBD2 (6 bases). The CDR3 spans 17 residues. Germline V gives CDR1 SGHRS, CDR2 YFSETQ. Between the trimmed V and J ends, which lost 3 bases and 2 bases, there was a span of 18 bases. The CDR3 is CASSSGTARRTYNEQFF. Written as DNA, the CDR3 is TGCGCCAGCAGCTCAGGGACTGCCAGGAGAACCTACAATGAGCAGTTCTTC.

The chain links TRBV7-9 to TRBJ1-3; no clear D. V was pared by 4 bases and J by 4 bases, with 14 bases between. This CDR3 has 15 residues. Germline V gene data show CDR1 as SEHNR and CDR2 as FQNEAQ (reference sequence). The CDR3 DNA reads as TGTGCCAGCAGCTCGCTTGGAGGCGCGGGAAACACCATATATTTT. Its translation is CASSSLGGAGNTIYF.

This clone occurred once. The genes are TRBV5-4 and TRBJ2-1, with 13 bases fitting TRBD2. V trimming: 6 bases; J trimming: 1 base; junction bases outside the gene matches: 10. This CDR3 has 18 residues. Germline-derived CDR1 and CDR2 are SGHNT and YYREEE (reference sequence). CDR3 coding DNA: TGTGCCAGCACCCCACGACTAGCGGGAGGTACGTCCTACAATGAGCAGTTCTTC. Translating it yields CASTPRLAGGTSYNEQFF.

The chain combines TRBV2 with TRBJ2-7; 7 nucleotides align to TRBD1. The germline V gene encodes CDR1 SNHLY and CDR2 FYNNEI. The J segment lost 2 bases and the V segment lost 2 bases, leaving 3 bases of the junction unmatched. This CDR3 has 14 amino acids. The DNA of the CDR3 is TGTGCCAGCAGTGAATGGACAGGACCCTACGAGCAGTACTTC. It specifies CASSEWTGPYEQYF.

The V and J genes are TRBV19 and TRBJ2-1, with a tentative D call TRBD2 (5 bases). Germline CDR1 is LNHDA and CDR2 is SQIVND (reference sequence). V was shortened by 6 bases and J by 2 bases, with 14 bases between the two germline ends. The CDR3 sequence is 15 residues long. The DNA of the CDR3 is TGTGCCAGTAGGGACTTTGGACGGACCTACAATGAGCAGTTCTTC. Translation: CASRDFGRTYNEQFF.

This sequence joins TRBV3-1 (or the pseudogene TRBV3-2) and TRBJ1-2; D uncertain. The CDR3 is made up of 15 amino acids. Trimming left V 1 base short and J 0 bases short, with 9 bases between. Germline V gene lookup returns CDR1 LGHDT and CDR2 YNNKEL (reference sequence). The CDR3 bases are TGTGCCAGCAGCCAAGGACTAGGTCCTAACTATGGCTACACCTTC. This encodes CASSQGLGPNYGYTF.

This CDR3 reads CASRPTGVSNQPQHF. The CDR3 DNA follows: TGTGCCAGTAGACCGACAGGGGTCAGCAATCAGCCCCAGCATTTT. The chain joins TRBV19 to TRBJ1-5; 8 bases agree with TRBD1. The CDR3 sequence is 15 residues long. J was trimmed by 1 base and V by 6 bases; bases with no gene match: 5. CDR1 is LNHDA and CDR2 is SQIVND in the germline V gene (reference sequence).

The gene calls are TRBV10-3 and TRBJ2-7; 10 nucleotides agree with TRBD1. V shed 3 bases and J 5 bases; nucleotides not matched to a gene: 7. The CDR3 contains 15 residues. Germline CDR1 is ENHRY and CDR2 is SYGVKD. CDR3 nucleotides: TGTGCCATCAGTGAACCCGGGACAGGGGAAGACGAGCAGTACTTC. As protein: CAISEPGTGEDEQYF.

This chain uses TRBV5-4 with TRBJ2-1; TRBD2 aligns across 9 bases. This CDR3 has 16 amino acids. Germline V CDR1 and CDR2: SGHNT, YYREEE (reference sequence). The J segment lost 4 bases and the V segment lost 3 bases, leaving 8 bases of the junction unmatched. Written as DNA, the CDR3 is TGTGCCAGCAGCTCTTCGCGGGAGGGCAGGTACAATGAGCAGTTCTTC. Translated: CASSSSREGRYNEQFF.